Shown below are 25 T cell receptor beta chains from a single sample sequenced in a study of CD8 T cells in ankylosing spondylitis. General study results and limits: Roughly eight highly homologous variants made up a TCR beta motif that seemed to typify ankylosing spondylitis blood.

Their target antigens are unknown. Via MiXCR, TCRdb re-called the 5' RACE reads, giving one row per CDR3 protein. The sample lists under 950,000 distinct CDR3 sequences, under 20% seen once, with 15% to 20% in the top ten. The sequenced sample was blood, either unsorted or a sorted T cell fraction (not recorded which). All receptors come from a male donor with ankylosing spondylitis.

The sample holds a few counts of this clonotype. The J gene is TRBJ2-7, the V gene TRBV7-9; 8 bases agree with TRBD1. The CDR3 consists of 15 residues. The V segment lost 0 bases and the J segment 3 bases; nucleotides outside the gene matches: 4. Germline CDR1 SEHNR, CDR2 FQNEAQ (reference sequence). The CDR3 nucleotides read TGTGCCAGCAGCTTAGCCCTGGGACAGGACTACGAGCAGTACTTC. As protein: CASSLALGQDYEQYF.

This clonotype was observed many times. The V gene is TRBV25-1, the J gene TRBJ2-2; TRBD1 matches 8 bases. J gave up 1 base and V 4 bases, and 2 bases lay outside the gene matches. Per germline, CDR1 MGHDK and CDR2 SYGVNS. The CDR3 totals 15 residues. The CDR3 sequence: CASSAGTGNTGELFF. CDR3 DNA sequence: TGTGCCAGCAGTGCGGGGACAGGGAACACCGGGGAGCTGTTTTTT.

The chain links TRBV11-2 to TRBJ2-1; possible D gene TRBD2, 6 bases. The CDR3 loop spans 17 amino acids. The germline CDR1 and CDR2 sequences are SGHAT and FQNNGV. V was shortened by 5 bases and J by 5 bases, with 22 bases between the two germline ends. The CDR3 region is CASSPRLAGSNDNEQFF. The DNA of the CDR3 is TGTGCCAGCAGCCCGCGTCTTGCGGGGTCCAACGACAATGAGCAGTTCTTC. The complete variable domain, with remaining parts taken from reference TRBV11-2 and TRBJ2-1, reads EAGVAQSPRYKIIEKRQSVAFWCNPISGHATLYWYQQILGQGPKLLIQFQNNGVVDDSQLPKDRFSAERLKGVDSTLKIQPAKLEDSAVYLCASSPRLAGSNDNEQFFGPGTRLTVL.

This clonotype has a handful of counts. This sequence joins TRBV7-6 and TRBJ2-1, with 7 positions matching TRBD2. Germline CDR1 reads SGHVS; CDR2 reads FNYEAQ. The CDR3 is 17 amino acids. With 0 bases clipped from V and 1 base from J, the junction kept 6 bases outside the gene matches. The CDR3 bases are TGTGCCAGCAGCTTAGCAGATTCCGGGAGGTCCTACAATGAGCAGTTCTTC. Translating it yields CASSLADSGRSYNEQFF.

V usage is TRBV27 and J usage is TRBJ2-1; 7 nucleotides match TRBD2. The germline CDR1 and CDR2 sequences are MNHEY and SMNVEV (reference sequence). There are 16 residues in the CDR3. Trimming took 6 bases from V and 6 from J; bases not matched to a gene: 14. CDR3 residues: CASSHSGRAGRNEQFF. In nucleotides, the CDR3 is TGTGCCAGCAGCCACTCGGGGAGGGCCGGTCGCAATGAGCAGTTCTTC.

The CDR3 nucleotides are TGCGCCAGCAGCCAAGGACTAGCGGGAGACCCCGATACAATGAAGCAGTTCTTC. Protein product: CASSQGLAGDPDTMKQFF. The chain employs TRBV4-3 and TRBJ2-1; TRBD2 matches at 12 bases. The CDR3 runs to 18 residues. Germline assignment: CDR1 LGHNA and CDR2 YSLEER. V trimming: 1 base; J trimming: 11 bases; junction bases outside the gene matches: 15.

This clonotype was counted only a few times. This sequence joins TRBV5-1 and TRBJ1-1, with 8 bases fitting TRBD1. The V gene end was trimmed by 3 bases and the J gene end by 1 base; junction bases not matched to a gene: 8. The germline CDR1 and CDR2 sequences are SGHRS and YFSETQ. This CDR3 is 16 amino acids long. CDR3 bases: TGCGCCAGCAGCTATATGAACAGGGGGGCGAACACTGAAGCTTTCTTT. Its protein product is CASSYMNRGANTEAFF.

The rearrangement links TRBV6-1 to TRBJ1-4; D uncertain. The CDR3 totals 14 residues. Trimming removed 7 bases from V and 4 bases from J, with 13 bases in between. CDR1 is MNHNS, CDR2 SASEGT, per germline. The DNA for the CDR3 is TGTGCCAGCACCAATTTCGCCCGTAATGAAAAACTGTTTTTT. This codes for CASTNFARNEKLFF.

This rearrangement joins TRBV4-3 to TRBJ2-2; perhaps TRBD2 as D (6 bases). The V end lost 0 bases, the J end lost 1 base, and 12 bases lay between the germline ends. This CDR3 region has 17 residues. CDR1 and CDR2 from the germline V gene are LGHNA and YSLEER. CDR3 nucleotide sequence: TGCGCCAGCAGCCAAGAGTTCCCGGGAGTGAACACCGGGGAGCTGTTTTTT. It is translated as CASSQEFPGVNTGELFF.

V usage is TRBV3-1 and J usage is TRBJ2-7, with 9 bases lining up with TRBD1. This CDR3 region has 16 residues. Germline V lookup: CDR1 LGHDT, CDR2 YNNKEL (reference sequence). V lost 2 bases, J lost 5 bases, and 10 bases stayed unmatched. CDR3 sequence reads: CASSQRAGQGVHEQYF. CDR3 DNA: TGTGCCAGCAGCCAAAGGGCGGGACAGGGAGTTCACGAGCAGTACTTC.

V and J are TRBV20-1 and TRBJ1-2; 7 bases line up with TRBD1. CDR1 and CDR2 from the germline V gene are DFQATT and SNEGSKA (reference sequence). The CDR3 has 15 residues. V dropped 1 base and J dropped 4; count of bases not matched to a gene: 9. The CDR3 sequence: CSARVSAGTAYGYTF. CDR3 in DNA: TGCAGTGCTAGAGTCTCAGCCGGGACAGCCTATGGCTACACCTTC.

This clonotype was picked up a small number of times. This rearrangement joins TRBV5-1 to TRBJ2-2; TRBD1 aligns across 11 bases. The ends lost 1 base at V and 6 bases at J; junction bases unmatched: 5. This CDR3 region has 16 residues. Germline values: CDR1 SGHRS, CDR2 YFSETQ. The CDR3 region is CASSLRGQGESGELFF. In DNA, the CDR3 is TGCGCCAGCAGCTTGAGGGGACAGGGGGAGTCCGGGGAGCTGTTTTTT.

CDR3 nucleotide sequence: TGCAGTGCTAACAAAGATTCTCTAGCGGACAATGAGCAGTTCTTC. This codes for CSANKDSLADNEQFF. The chain uses TRBV20-1 and TRBJ2-1; 7 nucleotides match TRBD2. The germline V gene has CDR1 DFQATT and CDR2 SNEGSKA (reference sequence). J lost 5 bases, V lost 4 bases, and 11 bases had no gene match. The CDR3 spans 15 residues.

This clonotype was seen a handful of times. J is TRBJ2-2 and V is TRBV12-3 or TRBV12-4; D gene ambiguous. This CDR3 has 13 residues. V gave up 6 bases and J gave up 5 bases, with 10 bases separating them. CDR3 nucleotide sequence: TGTGCCAGCAGCTGGGTCGAGACCGGGGAGCTGTTTTTT. Protein sequence: CASSWVETGELFF.

This clonotype was recorded a few times. This rearrangement joins TRBV29-1 to TRBJ2-7; D may match TRBD1 or TRBD2 (5 bases each). Trimming shortened V by 0 bases and J by 3 bases, and 12 bases separated the two germline ends. CDR1 and CDR2 (germline): SQVTM, ANQGSEA. This CDR3 has 14 amino acids. The CDR3 sequence is CSVEEWGISYEQYF. CDR3 coding DNA: TGCAGCGTTGAAGAGTGGGGGATTAGCTACGAGCAGTACTTC.

This clonotype was seen more than once but under ten times. The chain links TRBV6-1 to TRBJ2-2, with a weak D call TRBD1 (6 bases). The CDR3 spans 15 residues. V lost 4 bases to trimming and J lost 6 bases, with 15 bases between them. CDR1 is MNHNS and CDR2 is SASEGT in the germline V gene. CDR3 protein: CASSGTTGLAGELFF. The CDR3 DNA reads TGTGCCAGCAGTGGAACCACAGGGTTAGCCGGGGAGCTGTTTTTT.

The genes are TRBV4-3 and TRBJ2-1; TRBD2 agrees at 12 bases. V shed 3 bases and J 6 bases; nucleotides not matched to a gene: 6. Germline V gives CDR1 LGHNA, CDR2 YSLEER. The CDR3 spans 16 residues. CDR3 in DNA: TGCGCCAGCAGCCACCCTAGCGGGAGGGCCTTCAATGAGCAGTTCTTC. Protein product: CASSHPSGRAFNEQFF.

The chain carries TRBV4-3 and TRBJ2-2; possibly TRBD1 or TRBD2 for D (5 bases each). Trimming took off 4 bases at V and 0 bases at J, with 21 bases between the two ends. Germline CDR1 is LGHNA and CDR2 is YSLEER. This CDR3 has 19 amino acids. CDR3 sequence: CASSRSRDGKFPNTGELFF. CDR3 nucleotides: TGCGCCAGCAGCCGCTCCCGGGACGGAAAGTTCCCGAACACCGGGGAGCTGTTTTTT.

The genes are TRBV20-1 and TRBJ2-1; D remains unclear. The V gene's germline CDR1 is DFQATT and CDR2 SNEGSKA (reference sequence). This CDR3 region has 13 residues. V dropped 6 bases and J dropped 5 bases, with 14 bases sitting between them. The DNA for the CDR3 is TGCAGTGCCGACTCCGGGTCCCACAATGAGCAGTTCTTC. Encoded protein: CSADSGSHNEQFF.

The chain links TRBV11-2 to TRBJ2-5; 7 bases are shared with TRBD2. This CDR3 has 15 residues. The ends lost 0 bases at V and 5 bases at J; junction bases unmatched: 6. Germline V gene sequence: CDR1 SGHAT, CDR2 FQNNGV. This CDR3 reads CASSLEAGALETQYF. The CDR3 bases are TGTGCCAGCAGCTTAGAGGCGGGAGCTCTGGAGACCCAGTACTTC. The full variable domain, its missing parts supplied by reference TRBV11-2 and TRBJ2-5, is EAGVAQSPRYKIIEKRQSVAFWCNPISGHATLYWYQQILGQGPKLLIQFQNNGVVDDSQLPKDRFSAERLKGVDSTLKIQPAKLEDSAVYLCASSLEAGALETQYFGPGTRLLVL.

This clonotype has only a few counts. The V call is TRBV24-1, the J call TRBJ2-3; perhaps TRBD2 as D (6 bases). V was pared by 10 bases and J by 0 bases, with 10 bases between. Looked up from germline, CDR1 is KGHDR and CDR2 is SFDVKD. The CDR3 spans 13 residues. For the CDR3, the DNA is TGTGCCACGGGCCTAGCGAGCACAGATACGCAGTATTTT. Amino acids: CATGLASTDTQYF.

This clonotype appeared once. The V call is TRBV29-1, the J call TRBJ2-5; D gene unclear. Germline loops: CDR1 SQVTM, CDR2 ANQGSEA. The CDR3 runs to 16 residues. The germline V and J ends were trimmed by 0 bases and 5 bases, with 19 bases remaining between them. The CDR3 sequence is CSVEDPGSLRRETQYF. The CDR3 nucleotides are TGCAGCGTTGAAGATCCCGGGTCCTTACGCCGGGAGACCCAGTACTTC. Based on the CDR3 plus reference TRBV29-1 and TRBJ2-5, the full variable domain is SAVISQKPSRDICQRGTSLTIQCQVDSQVTMMFWYRQQPGQSLTLIATANQGSEATYESGFVIDKFPISRPNLTFSTLTVSNMSPEDSSIYLCSVEDPGSLRRETQYFGPGTRLLVL.

The V call is TRBV24-1, the J call TRBJ2-5; tentative D call: TRBD1 (6 bases). Per germline, CDR1 KGHDR and CDR2 SFDVKD. Trimming took off 2 bases at V and 5 bases at J, with 14 bases between the two ends. The CDR3 runs 15 residues. The DNA of the CDR3 is TGTGCCACCAGTGATTCCAGGGGTCCGGGGGAGACCCAGTACTTC. This gives the protein CATSDSRGPGETQYF.

The chain is built from TRBV5-1 and TRBJ2-2, with D unresolved. CDR1 SGHRS and CDR2 YFSETQ come from the germline V gene. The CDR3 is made up of 16 amino acids. The V gene lost 1 base and the J gene lost 3 bases, with 13 bases spanning the gap. CDR3 coding DNA: TGCGCCAGCAGCTTGCCCGGACCCGCGGACACCGGGGAGCTGTTTTTT. Translation gives CASSLPGPADTGELFF.

The chain joins TRBV6-5 to TRBJ1-1; D is undetermined. CDR1 and CDR2 from the germline V gene are MNHEY and SVGAGI. The CDR3 has 13 amino acids. The germline V and J ends were trimmed by 4 bases and 4 bases, with 10 bases remaining between them. CDR3 nucleotide sequence: TGTGCCAGCAGTTTTGCGCGGCGCACTGAAGCTTTCTTT. Its protein is CASSFARRTEAFF.